This is a list of T cell receptor beta chains from one sample in a study of cytomegalovirus exposure and HLA in healthy donors. Profiled with immunoSEQ multiplex PCR; TCRdb holds only in-frame clones, not every one. The sample holds roughly 130,000 clones, 80% to 90% seen once. The sample was PBMCs. The source of these receptors is a man over 45 in good health and CMV-seronegative. Both conserved end residues are part of each CDR3. D genes are given only for firm matches. Clone sizes are given selectively: once, few, many, or a class where the clone is expanded.

V	size	D	J	length	CDR3	DNA
TRBV7-9	NA	NA	TRBJ2-5	18	CASSVSRQGVGEMETQYF	TGTGCCAGCAGCGTTAGCCGACAAGGAGTTGGGGAGATGGAGACCCAGTACTTC
TRBV7-2	NA	NA	TRBJ2-2	15	CASSWDSLNTGELFF	TGTGCCAGCAGCTGGGACTCCTTGAACACCGGGGAGCTGTTTTTT
TRBV27	once	TRBD1	TRBJ1-2	13	CASSLGQAYGYTF	TGTGCCAGCAGTTTAGGACAGGCCTATGGCTACACCTTC
TRBV4-3	NA	NA	TRBJ1-1	15	CASSHRGQPNTEAFF	TGCGCCAGCAGCCACCGAGGGCAGCCGAACACTGAAGCTTTCTTT
TRBV25-1	NA	NA	TRBJ2-7	13	CASSVNSSYEQYF	TGCGCCAGCAGTGTTAACAGCTCCTACGAGCAGTACTTC
TRBV12-5	NA	TRBD1	TRBJ1-5	15	CASGYGQGPFRPQHF	TGTGCTAGTGGTTACGGACAGGGCCCTTTTCGGCCCCAGCATTTT
TRBV19	NA	NA	TRBJ1-2	17	CASSISWAGGEFGGYTF	TGTGCCAGTAGTATCTCTTGGGCGGGGGGGGAATTTGGTGGCTACACCTTC
TRBV5-1	NA	NA	TRBJ1-1	18	CASSLGIVFERGSAEAFF	TGCGCCAGCAGCTTGGGGATCGTGTTTGAGCGGGGGTCCGCTGAGGCTTTCTTT
TRBV9	NA	TRBD2	TRBJ2-5	17	CASSVAPTSGGQETQYF	TGTGCCAGCAGCGTAGCCCCCACTAGCGGGGGGCAAGAGACCCAGTACTTC
TRBV30	NA	NA	TRBJ1-3	17	CAWSAVESGNSGNTIYF	TGTGCCTGGAGTGCGGTGGAGTCAGGGAACTCTGGAAACACCATATATTTT
TRBV6-5	once	TRBD1	TRBJ2-1	15	CASSSGGEGRNEQFF	TGTGCCAGCAGCTCAGGGGGCGAGGGGAGGAATGAGCAGTTCTTC
TRBV2	NA	TRBD1	TRBJ1-3	14	CASSQTGGVNTIYF	TGTGCCAGCAGTCAGACAGGGGGCGTAAACACCATATATTTT
TRBV11-2	NA	TRBD2	TRBJ2-1	15	CASSPLAGGWGEQFF	TGTGCCAGCAGCCCACTAGCGGGGGGGTGGGGTGAGCAGTTCTTC
TRBV6-1	NA	NA	TRBJ1-6	14	CASTHGGDDSPLHF	TGTGCCAGCACTCACGGAGGGGACGATTCACCCCTCCACTTT
TRBV11-1	few	TRBD1	TRBJ1-4	13	CASSRGQGEKLFF	TGTGCCAGCAGCAGGGGACAGGGTGAGAAACTGTTTTTT
TRBV7-2	NA	TRBD2	TRBJ2-7	15	CASSISGGAGSEQYF	TGTGCCAGCAGCATTAGCGGGGGGGCTGGAAGCGAGCAGTACTTC
TRBV7-9	NA	NA	TRBJ1-1	12	CASRRENTEAFF	TGTGCCAGCAGACGGGAGAACACTGAAGCTTTCTTT
TRBV6-5	NA	NA	TRBJ1-5	15	CASSYSGRSNQPQHF	TGTGCCAGCAGTTACTCGGGGAGGAGCAATCAGCCCCAGCATTTT
TRBV7-2	NA	NA	TRBJ2-1	14	CASRQNPLANEQFF	TGTGCCAGCAGACAGAACCCCCTAGCCAATGAGCAGTTCTTC
TRBV19	NA	TRBD1	TRBJ1-4	14	CASRGDRAAEKLFF	TGTGCCAGTAGGGGGGACAGGGCGGCTGAAAAACTGTTTTTT
TRBV5-1	NA	NA	TRBJ2-5	14	CASTPRGGQETQYF	TGCGCCAGCACCCCCCGGGGAGGTCAAGAGACCCAGTACTTC
TRBV9	NA	NA	TRBJ1-1	15	CASSVVGEGNTEAFF	TGTGCCAGCAGCGTAGTGGGGGAGGGAAACACTGAAGCTTTCTTT
TRBV9	NA	NA	TRBJ1-1	12	CASNRQDTEAFF	TGTGCCAGCAACAGACAAGACACTGAAGCTTTCTTT
TRBV11-1	NA	TRBD1	TRBJ2-7	12	CASSSTGVAQYF	TGTGCCAGCAGCTCTACAGGGGTAGCGCAGTACTTC
TRBV6-1	NA	NA	TRBJ2-5	13	CASRASLQETQYF	TGTGCCAGCAGGGCCAGTCTCCAAGAGACCCAGTACTTC
TRBV5-1	NA	TRBD2	TRBJ2-5	12	CASTGGQETQYF	TGCGCCAGCACCGGGGGGCAAGAGACCCAGTACTTC